The T cell receptor (beta chain) described here comes from a study of patients and donors after allogeneic stem cell transplantation. MiXCR, applied by TCRdb to the RT-PCR reads, yields one record per CDR3 protein. The repertoire holds approximately 99,000 distinct CDR3 sequences, with around 38% as singletons. In germline, CDR1 is MGHDK, CDR2 SYGVNS. V dropped 3 bases and J dropped 4; count of bases not matched to a gene: 7. The CDR3 is 15 amino acids. The chain combines TRBV25-1 with TRBJ2-7; 9 bases map to TRBD1. The sequence came from a human donor who was either an allogeneic HSCT recipient or a stem cell or donor lymphocyte infusion donor (not recorded which). It is not recorded whose cells these are; they may come from a transplant donor. Sample: blood, either unsorted or a sorted T cell fraction (not recorded which). CDR3 sequence (DNA): TGTGCCAGCAGTGACCTCGGGACAGGGACTTACGAGCAGTACTTC. Encoded protein: CASSDLGTGTYEQYF.